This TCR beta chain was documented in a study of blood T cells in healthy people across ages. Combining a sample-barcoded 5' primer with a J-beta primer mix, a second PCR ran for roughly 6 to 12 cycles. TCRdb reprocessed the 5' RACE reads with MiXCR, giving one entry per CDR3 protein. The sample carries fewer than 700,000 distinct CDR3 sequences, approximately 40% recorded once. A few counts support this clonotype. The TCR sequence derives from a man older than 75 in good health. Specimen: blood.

The CDR3 bases are TGTGCCAGCAGCGACGGGTCGGTCTATCATGAGCAGTTCTTC. Its translation: CASSDGSVYHEQFF. The V call is TRBV9, the J call TRBJ2-1; D is unresolved. V was clipped by 3 bases and J by 8 bases, with 15 bases between them. The CDR3 covers 14 residues. The germline gives CDR1 SGDLS, CDR2 YYNGEE.